The text below deals with one T cell receptor beta chain. The antigen is not known. Sequenced by immunoSEQ multiplex PCR; TCRdb stores in-frame clones only, minus some. The sample lists some 150,000 clones; more than 75% were seen once. Germline-derived CDR1 and CDR2 are MNHEY and SVGEGT. The CDR3 has 15 residues. With V trimmed by 4 bases and J by 3 bases, 8 bases remained unmatched. The data originate from a study of T cell responses to AZD1222 COVID-19 vaccine. Study-wide findings and caveats: Dominant CD4 TCR responses targeted spike regions 160-218 and 743-854.

V is TRBV6-2 or TRBV6-3 and J is TRBJ2-7, with 8 bases identical to TRBD1. The sequence was obtained from an adult in good health. Sequencing used peripheral blood, obtained on day 0 of AZD1222 vaccination. CDR3 loop: CASSSRTGPYYEQYF. The CDR3 DNA reads as TGTGCCAGCAGTTCTCGGACAGGGCCCTACTACGAGCAGTACTTC.